These T cell receptor beta chains were read from a single sample in a study of Graves' ophthalmopathy and Graves' hyperthyroidism. TCRdb re-called the multiplex PCR reads through MiXCR, storing one row per CDR3 protein. Of 680,000 or so distinct CDR3 sequences in the sample, about 20% were seen once. Source material: peripheral blood. The receptors originated from a young woman with stable Graves' hyperthyroidism. Some clones in this sample may be carry-over from other donors' samples. Both conserved end residues are part of each CDR3. D genes are given only for firm matches. Some rows mark clone size as missing; the rest say once, few, many or name a class of expanded clone.

d_call clone_size j_call v_call cdr3_aa cdr3_nt
NA many TRBJ1-5 TRBV24-1 CATSDPNGPNQPQHF TGTGCCACCAGTGACCCCAATGGGCCCAATCAGCCCCAGCATTTT
NA many TRBJ1-6 TRBV10-1 CASSESGNSPLHF TGCGCCAGCAGTGAGTCGGGTAATTCACCCCTCCACTTT
NA many TRBJ1-2 TRBV12-3/TRBV12-4 CASSLGERGYTF TGTGCCAGCAGTTTAGGAGAACGCGGCTACACCTTC
NA NA TRBJ2-7 TRBV29-1 CSVAQSYDQYF TGCAGCGTTGCGCAGTCCTACGATCAGTACTTC
NA NA TRBJ2-2 TRBV28 CASSPDGDPGELFF TGTGCCAGCAGTCCCGACGGGGATCCCGGGGAGCTGTTTTTT
TRBD2 NA TRBJ2-7 TRBV6-1 CASRTSGSAEEQYF TGTGCCAGCAGAACTAGCGGCTCGGCGGAGGAGCAGTACTTC
NA many TRBJ1-2 TRBV6-5 CASSFGLNYGYTF TGTGCCAGCAGTTTTGGCCTTAACTATGGCTACACCTTC
NA many TRBJ1-2 TRBV18 CASSPAAGGYGYTF TGTGCCAGCTCACCTGCAGCCGGGGGGTATGGCTACACCTTC
NA many TRBJ1-1 TRBV5-1 CASSLGQEEAFF TGCGCCAGCAGCTTGGGACAGGAAGAAGCTTTCTTT
TRBD1 NA TRBJ2-7 TRBV19 CASSSRDRGAYEQYF TGTGCCAGTAGTTCAAGGGACAGGGGCGCCTACGAGCAGTACTTC
NA many TRBJ2-5 TRBV9 CASSVEGLGTQYF TGTGCCAGCAGCGTCGAGGGGTTGGGGACCCAGTACTTC
TRBD1 many TRBJ2-4 TRBV6-5 CASSSLGQGGKNIQYF TGTGCCAGCAGTTCCCTAGGACAGGGTGGAAAAAACATTCAGTACTTC
NA NA TRBJ2-5 TRBV27 CASSLSSGSGETQYF TGTGCCAGCAGTTTATCATCTGGGAGCGGAGAGACCCAGTACTTC
TRBD1 NA TRBJ1-6 TRBV7-8 CASSSLGQLYNSPLHF TGTGCCAGCAGCTCACTGGGACAGCTCTATAATTCACCCCTCCACTTT
NA NA TRBJ2-7 TRBV4-2 CASSPEGTYEQYF TGTGCCAGCAGCCCTGAGGGGACCTACGAGCAGTACTTC
NA many TRBJ1-1 TRBV27 CASSSEAFVNTEAFF TGTGCCAGCAGTTCCGAGGCTTTCGTGAACACTGAAGCTTTCTTT
TRBD2 many TRBJ2-5 TRBV30 CAWSWGGGGETQYF TGTGCCTGGAGTTGGGGGGGAGGTGGAGAGACCCAGTACTTC
NA many TRBJ2-5 TRBV4-1 CASSQDGRGGETQYF TGCGCCAGCAGCCAAGATGGTCGGGGCGGCGAGACCCAGTACTTC
NA few TRBJ1-1 TRBV12-3/TRBV12-4 CASSLSTGLAEAFF TGTGCCAGCAGTTTAAGTACGGGGTTGGCTGAAGCTTTCTTT
NA NA TRBJ2-7 TRBV29-1 CSVTQGGTYEQYF TGCAGCGTTACCCAGGGTGGAACCTACGAGCAGTACTTC
NA NA TRBJ2-5 TRBV29-1 CSVEVPGQPLRETQYF TGCAGCGTTGAAGTACCAGGACAGCCCCTCAGGGAGACCCAGTACTTC
TRBD2 many TRBJ2-7 TRBV27 CASRAGASYEQYF TGTGCCAGCAGAGCGGGAGCCTCCTACGAGCAGTACTTC
NA many TRBJ2-7 TRBV7-3 CASSLTSATGSYEQYF TGTGCCAGCAGCTTAACTAGCGCTACGGGCTCCTACGAGCAGTACTTC
TRBD2 many TRBJ2-5 TRBV6-5 CASSYRIAGEKETQYF TGTGCCAGCAGTTATCGTATAGCGGGCGAAAAAGAGACCCAGTACTTC
TRBD1 many TRBJ1-1 TRBV20-1 CSAKPGQGWTEAFF TGCAGTGCTAAACCGGGACAGGGGTGGACTGAAGCTTTCTTT
NA NA TRBJ2-5 TRBV12-3/TRBV12-4 CASSFAYTQQETQYF TGTGCCAGCAGTTTCGCCTACACCCAGCAAGAGACCCAGTACTTC